A single sample is the source of the 26 T cell receptor beta chains below, sequenced in a study of identical twins. TCRdb used MiXCR to reprocess the 5' RACE reads, holding one entry per CDR3 protein. The sample comprises around 480,000 distinct CDR3 sequences, 13% to 15% of which are singletons, and approximately 0.52% rests with the top ten. These data are also associated with another study on yellow fever vaccine responses in identical twins.

Sequencing used CD4+ T cells sorted from blood. These receptors all stem from a woman aged 18-29 years in good health.

This clonotype was seen more than once but under ten times. V gene TRBV7-9 combines with J gene TRBJ2-7, with D uncertain. This CDR3 is 13 amino acids long. V was shortened by 4 bases and J by 2 bases, with 9 bases between the two germline ends. Germline V gene lookup returns CDR1 SEHNR and CDR2 FQNEAQ (reference sequence). The CDR3 coding sequence is TGTGCCAGCAGCTCAACAGTTGCCTACGAGCAGTACTTC. It yields the protein CASSSTVAYEQYF.

The gene calls are TRBV6-1 and TRBJ2-2, with 8 bases that match TRBD2. V lost 6 bases and J lost 13; bases outside the gene matches: 16. This CDR3 has 15 amino acids. Germline lookup yields CDR1 MNHNS and CDR2 SASEGT. CDR3 region: CASRTLAGVIGGLFF. The CDR3 coding sequence is TGTGCCAGCAGAACCCTAGCGGGCGTAATAGGAGGGCTGTTTTTT.

This clonotype appeared a few times. The rearrangement uses TRBV7-2 and TRBJ1-1; no clear D gene. CDR1 and CDR2 from the germline V gene are SGHTA and FQGNSA. The CDR3 totals 13 residues. Trimming shortened V by 2 bases and J by 3 bases, and 7 bases separated the two germline ends. The CDR3 reads CASSLIADTEAFF. In DNA, the CDR3 is TGTGCCAGCAGCTTAATTGCGGACACTGAAGCTTTCTTT. Using reference TRBV7-2 and TRBJ1-1 for the parts outside the CDR3, the full variable domain is GAGVSQSPSNKVTEKGKDVELRCDPISGHTALYWYRQSLGQGLEFLIYFQGNSAPDKSGLPSDRFSAERTGGSVSTLTIQRTQQEDSAVYLCASSLIADTEAFFGQGTRLTVV.

The chain has TRBV5-6 and TRBJ2-7, with D perhaps TRBD1 (5 bases). Germline V gene sequence: CDR1 SGHDT, CDR2 YYEEEE. Trimming stripped 2 bases from V and 3 bases from J, with 6 bases between. The CDR3 runs 12 residues. In nucleotides, the CDR3 is TGTGCCAGCAGCTTAGGACACTACGAGCAGTACTTC. Its translation is CASSLGHYEQYF.

J is TRBJ2-3 and V is TRBV6-5; 8 nucleotides agree with TRBD2. The CDR3 runs 16 residues. Germline assignment: CDR1 MNHEY and CDR2 SVGAGI. V shed 6 bases and J 1 base; nucleotides not matched to a gene: 9. DNA of the CDR3: TGTGCCAGCAGAACGACGAAACTAGCGGGCACAGATACGCAGTATTTT. Protein product: CASRTTKLAGTDTQYF.

This clonotype occurred a few times. The chain links TRBV30 to TRBJ2-5; tentative D call: TRBD2 (5 bases). The CDR3 runs to 14 residues. Germline loops: CDR1 GTSNPN, CDR2 SVGIG (reference sequence). V was shortened by 2 bases and J by 4 bases, with 14 bases between the two germline ends. This chain's CDR3 is CAWSFQPGLETQYF. In DNA, the CDR3 is TGTGCCTGGAGTTTCCAACCCGGACTAGAGACCCAGTACTTC.

In this sample, this clonotype turned up a few times. This sequence joins TRBV12-3 or TRBV12-4 and TRBJ1-1; D perhaps matches TRBD1 (5 bases). There are 11 residues in the CDR3. V lost 3 bases and J 8 bases, leaving 7 bases between the germline ends. The CDR3 nucleotides are TGTGCCAGCAGTTTCAGGGACGAAGCTTTCTTT. Residues: CASSFRDEAFF.

This clonotype occurred many times. The rearrangement uses TRBV7-9 and TRBJ2-5, with D possibly matching TRBD1 (6 bases). This CDR3 region has 15 residues. V was clipped by 3 bases and J by 4 bases, with 15 bases between them. The germline gives CDR1 SEHNR, CDR2 FQNEAQ (reference sequence). DNA of the CDR3: TGTGCCAGCAGCTTGGTTCAGGGGATCCGAGAGACCCAGTACTTC. Translating gives CASSLVQGIRETQYF.

This rearrangement joins TRBV19 to TRBJ2-6; no firm D call. The CDR3 spans 14 residues. Germline V gives CDR1 LNHDA, CDR2 SQIVND (reference sequence). V gave up 5 bases and J gave up 2 bases, with 7 bases separating them. CDR3 nucleotide sequence: TGTGCCAGTAGTCCGGCAGCTGGGGCCAACGTCCTGACTTTC. It encodes CASSPAAGANVLTF.

The DNA of the CDR3 is TGTGCCAGCATAGCGGGGGCCCTGGGTACGCAGTATTTT. Amino acids: CASIAGALGTQYF. The chain couples TRBV7-2 to TRBJ2-3; TRBD2 aligns across 9 bases. The germline V gene has CDR1 SGHTA and CDR2 FQGNSA. The V and J ends lost 7 bases and 8 bases, in that order; junction bases with no gene match: 7. This CDR3 contains 13 residues. Full variable domain (rest looked up from reference TRBV7-2 and TRBJ2-3): GAGVSQSPSNKVTEKGKDVELRCDPISGHTALYWYRQSLGQGLEFLIYFQGNSAPDKSGLPSDRFSAERTGGSVSTLTIQRTQQEDSAVYLCASIAGALGTQYFGPGTRLTVL.

This chain links TRBV20-1 with TRBJ2-7; no definite D call. The ends were cut back, 4 bases at V and 1 base at J, with 14 bases in the middle. CDR3 size: 14 residues. The germline CDR1 and CDR2 sequences are DFQATT and SNEGSKA (reference sequence). In DNA, the CDR3 is TGCAGTGCTAATAAGTTAGGCAGATCCTACGAGCAGTACTTC. Its translation: CSANKLGRSYEQYF.

This clonotype came up a few times. V and J are TRBV27 and TRBJ1-5; D remains ambiguous. V was clipped by 2 bases and J by 1 base, with 12 bases between them. The CDR3 extends over 16 amino acids. Germline-derived CDR1 and CDR2 are MNHEY and SMNVEV (reference sequence). The CDR3: CASSLTFRESNQPQHF. The CDR3 region has the DNA TGTGCCAGCAGTTTAACTTTTAGGGAGAGCAATCAGCCCCAGCATTTT.

At least ten counts were recorded for this clonotype. The chain couples TRBV10-3 to TRBJ2-1; possibly TRBD1 or TRBD2 for D (5 bases each). V shed 6 bases and J shed 9 bases, with 15 bases lying between them. This CDR3 region has 13 residues. The germline CDR1 and CDR2 sequences are ENHRY and SYGVKD. CDR3: CAIREGMGSEQFF. The CDR3 DNA reads TGTGCCATCAGAGAGGGGATGGGGAGTGAGCAGTTCTTC.

J is TRBJ1-2 and V is TRBV2; 10 nucleotides agree with TRBD1. The CDR3 runs to 13 residues. Germline V lookup: CDR1 SNHLY, CDR2 FYNNEI. The V gene end was trimmed by 9 bases and the J gene end by 7 bases; junction bases not matched to a gene: 8. The CDR3 nucleotides read TGTGCCAGTTATTTGACAGGGGGCACTGGCTACACCTTC. It translates to CASYLTGGTGYTF.

This clonotype has a count of ten or more. V is TRBV18 and J is TRBJ2-1; 8 bases map to TRBD1. Germline CDR1 KGHSH, CDR2 LQKENI. The J segment lost 1 base and the V segment lost 5 bases, leaving 7 bases of the junction unmatched. This CDR3 contains 16 residues. In nucleotides, the CDR3 is TGTGCCAGCTCAGCGGGACAGGAGATTTCCTACAATGAGCAGTTCTTC. It encodes CASSAGQEISYNEQFF. The variable domain in full, with the rest retrieved from reference TRBV18 and TRBJ2-1, is NAGVMQNPRHLVRRRGQEARLRCSPMKGHSHVYWYRQLPEEGLKFMVYLQKENIIDESGMPKERFSAEFPKEGPSILRIQQVVRGDSAAYFCASSAGQEISYNEQFFGPGTRLTVL.

The genes are TRBV7-8 and TRBJ2-7; no clear D. V was trimmed by 0 bases and J by 7 bases, leaving 13 bases between them. The V gene's germline CDR1 is SGHVS and CDR2 FQNEAQ. The CDR3 has 14 residues. CDR3 DNA sequence: TGTGCCAGCAGCTTAGCCGATTTGGGTAGAGAGCAGTACTTC. Encoded protein: CASSLADLGREQYF.

V and J are TRBV12-3 or TRBV12-4 and TRBJ1-1, with D perhaps TRBD1 (5 bases). CDR3 size: 16 residues. With 5 bases removed from V and 2 bases from J, the gap between germline ends came to 18 bases. CDR3 sequence reads: CASSPRSPGTNTEAFF. CDR3 DNA sequence: TGTGCCAGCAGTCCCCGATCCCCAGGGACCAACACTGAAGCTTTCTTT.

This clonotype was detected only a few times. The J gene is TRBJ1-6, the V gene TRBV25-1; D unresolved. The CDR3 loop spans 16 amino acids. CDR1 and CDR2 (germline): MGHDK, SYGVNS. The germline V and J ends were trimmed by 3 bases and 0 bases, with 9 bases remaining between them. This chain's CDR3 is CASSDSKSSYNSPLHF. The CDR3 bases are TGTGCCAGCAGTGATAGTAAGAGCTCCTATAATTCACCCCTCCACTTT. Full variable domain (rest looked up from reference TRBV25-1 and TRBJ1-6): EADIYQTPRYLVIGTGKKITLECSQTMGHDKMYWYQQDPGMELHLIHYSYGVNSTEKGDLSSESTVSRIRTEHFPLTLESARPSHTSQYLCASSDSKSSYNSPLHFGNGTRLTVT.

This clonotype was found a few times. The chain joins TRBV28 to TRBJ2-3, with D uncertain. V was pared by 5 bases and J by 7 bases, with 7 bases between. This CDR3 comprises 11 residues. Germline values: CDR1 MDHEN, CDR2 SYDVKM. The chain's CDR3 is CASSPLHTQYF. The DNA for the CDR3 is TGTGCCAGCAGTCCCCTACATACGCAGTATTTT. The full variable domain, in which reference TRBV28 and TRBJ2-3 provide the parts outside the CDR3, is DVKVTQSSRYLVKRTGEKVFLECVQDMDHENMFWYRQDPGLGLRLIYFSYDVKMKEKGDIPEGYSVSREKKERFSLILESASTNQTSMYLCASSPLHTQYFGPGTRLTVL.

This clonotype came up many times. The chain links TRBV5-1 to TRBJ2-7; D may be TRBD2 (6 bases). This CDR3 comprises 13 residues. CDR1 SGHRS and CDR2 YFSETQ come from the germline V gene. V lost 4 bases, J lost 3 bases, and 11 bases lay in between. The CDR3 spells CASSLTSLYEQYF. The CDR3 bases are TGCGCCAGCAGCCTCACTAGCCTCTACGAGCAGTACTTC. Variable domain in full (rest from reference TRBV5-1 and TRBJ2-7): KAGVTQTPRYLIKTRGQQVTLSCSPISGHRSVSWYQQTPGQGLQFLFEYFSETQRNKGNFPGRFSGRQFSNSRSEMNVSTLELGDSALYLCASSLTSLYEQYFGPGTRLTVT.

CDR3 in amino acids: CASSQGSLGLTEQYF. In nucleotides, the CDR3 is TGCGCCAGCAGCCAGGGGTCCCTAGGGCTTACCGAGCAGTACTTC. The genes are TRBV5-1 and TRBJ2-7; TRBD1 might be the D (6 bases). Trimming removed 4 bases at V and 6 bases at J, with 20 bases between. Germline V gene data show CDR1 as SGHRS and CDR2 as YFSETQ. The CDR3 spans 15 residues.

The genes are TRBV29-1 and TRBJ2-6; D is perhaps TRBD1 (5 bases). The germline gives CDR1 SQVTM, CDR2 ANQGSEA. Deletions cut 6 bases from V and 0 bases from J, with 15 bases between. This CDR3 has 16 residues. Written as DNA, the CDR3 is TGCAGCGTGGGTGACAGATTCAGCTCTGGGGCCAACGTCCTGACTTTC. Its translation: CSVGDRFSSGANVLTF.

The chain combines TRBV7-9 with TRBJ2-7; D remains ambiguous. This CDR3 has 13 amino acids. Trimming took 4 bases from V and 3 from J, leaving 10 bases between them. Germline CDR1 reads SEHNR; CDR2 reads FQNEAQ (reference sequence). CDR3 region: CASSSADHYEQYF. The CDR3 DNA follows: TGTGCCAGCAGCTCAGCAGACCACTACGAGCAGTACTTC.

This clonotype came up many times. The rearrangement links TRBV6-1 to TRBJ2-5; TRBD2 matches 9 bases. Germline assignment: CDR1 MNHNS and CDR2 SASEGT. V gave up 6 bases and J gave up 3 bases; unmatched junction bases: 2. The CDR3 has 13 amino acids. The CDR3 spells CASRPSGKETQYF. CDR3 nucleotides: TGTGCCAGCAGGCCTAGCGGGAAAGAGACCCAGTACTTC.

The chain links TRBV9 to TRBJ1-4; weak D call: TRBD1 (5 bases). The V gene's germline CDR1 is SGDLS and CDR2 YYNGEE. The CDR3 contains 15 residues. V lost 0 bases, J lost 4 bases, and 10 bases lay in between. CDR3 amino acids: CASSVVQGDNEKLFF. DNA of the CDR3: TGTGCCAGCAGCGTAGTCCAGGGTGATAATGAAAAACTGTTTTTT.

This clonotype was seen repeatedly, ten times or more. J is TRBJ2-7 and V is TRBV7-2; 9 nucleotides line up with TRBD1. Germline V gives CDR1 SGHTA, CDR2 FQGNSA. CDR3 length: 14 amino acids. The junction had 5 bases not matched to a gene; V was cut back by 5 bases and J by 3 bases. CDR3 region: CASSPGTGLYEQYF. In DNA, the CDR3 is TGTGCCAGCAGCCCCGGGACAGGGCTCTACGAGCAGTACTTC.